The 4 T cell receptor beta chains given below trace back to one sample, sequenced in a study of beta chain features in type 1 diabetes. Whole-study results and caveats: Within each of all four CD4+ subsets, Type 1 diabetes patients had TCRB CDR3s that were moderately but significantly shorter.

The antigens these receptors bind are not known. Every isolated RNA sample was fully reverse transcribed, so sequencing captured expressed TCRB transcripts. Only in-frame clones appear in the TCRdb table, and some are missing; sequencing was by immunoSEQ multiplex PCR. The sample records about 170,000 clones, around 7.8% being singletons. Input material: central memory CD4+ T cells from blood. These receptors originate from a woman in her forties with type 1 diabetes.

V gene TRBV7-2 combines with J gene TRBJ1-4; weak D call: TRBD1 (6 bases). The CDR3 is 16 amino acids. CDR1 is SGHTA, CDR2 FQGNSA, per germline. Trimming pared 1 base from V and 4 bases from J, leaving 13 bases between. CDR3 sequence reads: CASSLGSGQYNEKLFF. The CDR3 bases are TGTGCCAGCAGCTTAGGGTCCGGACAGTATAATGAAAAACTGTTTTTT.

The CDR3 region has the DNA TGTGCCAGCAGATTGTTACAGGGGGTCACAGATACGCAGTATTTT. It is translated as CASRLLQGVTDTQYF. The chain couples TRBV11-1 to TRBJ2-3; 8 bases align to TRBD1. Looked up from germline, CDR1 is SGHAT and CDR2 is FQDESV (reference sequence). This CDR3 is 15 amino acids long. The V and J ends lost 6 bases and 2 bases, in that order; junction bases with no gene match: 7.

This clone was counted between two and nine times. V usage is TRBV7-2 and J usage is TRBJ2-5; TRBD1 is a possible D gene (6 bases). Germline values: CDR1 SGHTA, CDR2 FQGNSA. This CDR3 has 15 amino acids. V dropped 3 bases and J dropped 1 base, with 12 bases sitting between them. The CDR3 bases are TGTGCCAGCAGCTTGGGCAGGGGCCTCCAAGAGACCCAGTACTTC. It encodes CASSLGRGLQETQYF.

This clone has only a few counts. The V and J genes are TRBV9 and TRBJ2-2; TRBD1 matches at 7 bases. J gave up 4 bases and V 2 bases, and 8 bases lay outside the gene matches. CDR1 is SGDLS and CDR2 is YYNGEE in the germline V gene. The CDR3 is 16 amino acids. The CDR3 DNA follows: TGTGCCAGCAGCGTGGGTGACAGGGTGGTCACCGGGGAGCTGTTTTTT. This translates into CASSVGDRVVTGELFF.